The 26 T cell receptor beta chains given below trace back to one sample, sequenced in a study of blood T cells in healthy people across ages. It was with a sample-barcoded 5' primer and a J-beta primer mix that a second PCR of roughly 7 to 12 cycles was run. Using its own MiXCR run on the 5' RACE reads, TCRdb lists one record per CDR3 protein. The data contain 700,000 to 850,000 distinct CDR3 sequences, about 36% of them singletons. The sequenced sample consisted of blood. The origin of the receptors is a man aged 18 to 35 in good health.

The V gene is TRBV25-1, the J gene TRBJ2-3; D is tentatively TRBD1 or TRBD2 (5 bases each). Trimming cost V 2 bases and J 5 bases, with 5 bases left between them. This CDR3 contains 12 residues. Germline values: CDR1 MGHDK, CDR2 SYGVNS. The CDR3 DNA is TGTGCCAGCAGTGAAGGGGGAGATACGCAGTATTTT. Its translation is CASSEGGDTQYF.

The rearrangement links TRBV27 to TRBJ2-1; TRBD1 or TRBD2 may be the D gene (5 bases each). The CDR3 loop spans 13 amino acids. Looked up from germline, CDR1 is MNHEY and CDR2 is SMNVEV (reference sequence). Trimming shortened V by 6 bases and J by 5 bases, and 11 bases separated the two germline ends. Here the CDR3 DNA reads TGTGCCAGCAGGGGGGACGGTAACAATGAGCAGTTCTTC. Protein sequence: CASRGDGNNEQFF.

This clonotype has only a few counts. The CDR3 is CSASETSYEQYF. CDR3 DNA: TGCAGTGCTAGTGAGACTAGTTACGAGCAGTACTTC. The chain couples TRBV20-1 to TRBJ2-7; D may be TRBD2 (6 bases). The CDR3 is 12 amino acids. Trimming cost V 3 bases and J 4 bases, with 10 bases left between them. Germline V gene lookup returns CDR1 DFQATT and CDR2 SNEGSKA (reference sequence).

This clonotype was seen a handful of times. The chain couples TRBV18 to TRBJ2-2; the match to TRBD2 covers 8 bases. Germline V gene sequence: CDR1 KGHSH, CDR2 LQKENI. The CDR3 is 16 residues long. After removal of 2 bases from V and 7 bases from J, the junction contained 9 bases not matched to a gene. The CDR3 is CASSPNGGAINGELFF. The CDR3 DNA reads as TGTGCCAGCTCACCAAACGGGGGGGCGATCAACGGGGAGCTGTTTTTT.

In regard to this clonotype: Given a much more abundant clone one base away, this may be a read error. This chain uses TRBV7-2 with TRBJ2-3, with D perhaps matching TRBD1 (7 bases). V was pared by 4 bases and J by 0 bases, with 14 bases between. This CDR3 comprises 16 residues. The germline V gene encodes CDR1 SGHTA and CDR2 FQGNSA. CDR3 residues: CASSSRAGQSTDTQYF. The CDR3 DNA reads TGTGCCAGCAGCTCCCGTGCGGGACAGAGCACAGATACGCAGTATTTT.

The chain joins TRBV7-2 to TRBJ1-4, with D perhaps matching TRBD1 (6 bases). This CDR3 comprises 14 residues. Trimming took off 5 bases at V and 8 bases at J, with 15 bases between the two ends. Germline V gene data show CDR1 as SGHTA and CDR2 as FQGNSA. The CDR3, as DNA: TGTGCCAGCAGCGTCGGGGGGGGCAAAGAAAAACTGTTTTTT. Translated: CASSVGGGKEKLFF.

The sample holds a few counts of this clonotype. This chain links TRBV7-9 with TRBJ2-7, with D possibly called TRBD1 or TRBD2 (5 bases each). Between the trimmed V and J ends, which lost 7 bases and 7 bases, there was a span of 20 bases. From germline, CDR1 is SEHNR and CDR2 FQNEAQ (reference sequence). The CDR3 totals 14 residues. The CDR3 region has the DNA TGTGCCAGCACCCCGGGGCCTCCCTACAATGAGCAGTACTTC. The encoded protein is CASTPGPPYNEQYF.

About this clonotype itself: In this CDR3 the conserved last residue, phenylalanine or tryptophan, is missing, so a read error is likely. The limits of the CDR3 on the DNA are not certain, so only TCRdb's listed CDR3 is given. The V gene is TRBV12-3 or TRBV12-4, the J gene TRBJ2-5. The CDR3 adds up to 15 amino acids, both ends counted. CDR3 amino acids: CASSLGLNYGYTFGS.

The chain recombines TRBV7-9 with TRBJ1-2, with D perhaps matching TRBD1 (5 bases). The germline gives CDR1 SEHNR, CDR2 FQNEAQ (reference sequence). The ends were cut back, 2 bases at V and 3 bases at J, with 16 bases in the middle. This CDR3 has 16 residues. Here the CDR3 reads CASSLRDGVRDYGYTF. CDR3 DNA: TGTGCCAGCAGCTTAAGGGACGGGGTCCGTGACTATGGCTACACCTTC. Combining the CDR3 with reference TRBV7-9 and TRBJ1-2 gives the whole variable domain DTGVSQNPRHKITKRGQNVTFRCDPISEHNRLYWYRQTLGQGPEFLTYFQNEAQLEKSRLLSDRFSAERPKGSFSTLEIQRTEQGDSAMYLCASSLRDGVRDYGYTFGSGTRLTVV.

The rearrangement joins TRBV20-1 to TRBJ2-5; the match to TRBD1 covers 7 bases. The CDR3 length is 12 residues. Germline V gene lookup returns CDR1 DFQATT and CDR2 SNEGSKA (reference sequence). V lost 6 bases, J lost 3 bases, and 4 bases stayed unmatched. The CDR3 is CSATGTEETQYF. CDR3 in DNA: TGCAGTGCAACCGGGACAGAAGAGACCCAGTACTTC.

V and J are TRBV5-1 and TRBJ1-6; D perhaps matches TRBD1 (5 bases). The germline V gene has CDR1 SGHRS and CDR2 YFSETQ. Trimming shortened V by 1 base and J by 5 bases, and 10 bases separated the two germline ends. The CDR3 contains 15 residues. CDR3 region: CASSLRQINNSPLHF. DNA for the CDR3: TGCGCCAGCAGCTTGCGACAGATTAATAATTCACCCCTCCACTTT.

CDR3 nucleotides: TGCAGTGCTCTCTACCCGGAGACCCCCTACAATGAGCAGTACTTC. It yields the protein CSALYPETPYNEQYF. The chain carries TRBV20-1 and TRBJ2-1; D is uncertain. Matching the DNA end better, TRBJ2-7 makes the J call doubtful. Germline CDR1 and CDR2: DFQATT and SNEGSKA (reference sequence). The CDR3 is 15 residues long.

This clonotype turned up a few times. V usage is TRBV15 and J usage is TRBJ1-6; the D is unclear. CDR1 and CDR2 (germline): LNHNV, YYDKDF (reference sequence). The CDR3 contains 16 residues. Trimming removed 5 bases at V and 5 bases at J, with 16 bases between. The CDR3 DNA is TGTGCCACCAGCGCCCGAACTCAGCCAAATAATTCACCCCTCCACTTT. Its protein product is CATSARTQPNNSPLHF.

This clonotype showed up many times. The rearrangement joins TRBV7-2 to TRBJ1-2; D uncertain. The CDR3 contains 13 residues. Germline loops: CDR1 SGHTA, CDR2 FQGNSA. The V end lost 4 bases, the J end lost 2 bases, and 8 bases lay between the germline ends. This CDR3 is CASSSRANYGYTF. The CDR3 DNA follows: TGTGCCAGCAGCTCCCGGGCCAACTATGGCTACACCTTC. The entire variable domain, with the rest obtained from reference TRBV7-2 and TRBJ1-2, is as follows: GAGVSQSPSNKVTEKGKDVELRCDPISGHTALYWYRQSLGQGLEFLIYFQGNSAPDKSGLPSDRFSAERTGGSVSTLTIQRTQQEDSAVYLCASSSRANYGYTFGSGTRLTVV.

There are a few counts of this clonotype. The rearrangement uses TRBV7-2 and TRBJ1-6; a possible D gene is TRBD1 (5 bases). Trimming removed 5 bases from V and 0 bases from J, with 23 bases in between. The length of the CDR3 is 20 residues. Germline CDR1 reads SGHTA; CDR2 reads FQGNSA. The CDR3 DNA sequence: TGTGCCAGCAGCGGTACCGCCGGGGTCCCAGGGAGCTCCTATAATTCACCCCTCCACTTT. Protein sequence: CASSGTAGVPGSSYNSPLHF. Full variable domain (remainder filled in from reference TRBV7-2 and TRBJ1-6): GAGVSQSPSNKVTEKGKDVELRCDPISGHTALYWYRQSLGQGLEFLIYFQGNSAPDKSGLPSDRFSAERTGGSVSTLTIQRTQQEDSAVYLCASSGTAGVPGSSYNSPLHFGNGTRLTVT.

For the CDR3, the DNA is TGTGCCAGCAGCCCCGGACGGGAATGGGCAGATACGCAGTATTTT. Translation: CASSPGREWADTQYF. The rearrangement uses TRBV7-6 and TRBJ2-3; D is perhaps TRBD2 (5 bases). Trimming removed 5 bases at V and 4 bases at J, with 16 bases between. The V gene's germline CDR1 is SGHVS and CDR2 FNYEAQ. The CDR3 contains 15 residues.

The V gene is TRBV20-1, the J gene TRBJ2-5; no clear D. The CDR3 consists of 14 residues. Germline V gene lookup returns CDR1 DFQATT and CDR2 SNEGSKA (reference sequence). The germline V and J ends were trimmed by 5 bases and 2 bases, with 15 bases remaining between them. CDR3 loop: CSAPKDGIQETQYF. CDR3 coding DNA: TGCAGTGCTCCCAAGGATGGGATACAAGAGACCCAGTACTTC.

The rearrangement uses TRBV5-1 and TRBJ2-5, with 7 bases fitting TRBD2. The V gene end was trimmed by 5 bases and the J gene end by 11 bases; junction bases not matched to a gene: 18. Looked up from germline, CDR1 is SGHRS and CDR2 is YFSETQ. The CDR3 is 15 residues long. Here the CDR3 reads CASRTQTSSGPEQYF. CDR3 DNA: TGCGCCAGCAGAACGCAGACTAGCTCCGGTCCTGAGCAGTACTTC.

CDR3 sequence (DNA): TGTGCCAGCAGTTCCACACCAGGGGGGGACGAGTACAATGAGCAGTACTTC. Its protein product is CASSSTPGGDEYNEQYF. V usage is TRBV6-6 and J usage is TRBJ2-7; D might be TRBD1 or TRBD2, each matching 7 bases. The V end lost 4 bases, the J end lost 7 bases, and 26 bases lay between the germline ends. CDR1 and CDR2 (germline): MNHNY, SVGAGI (reference sequence). CDR3 length: 17 amino acids.

This clonotype came up many times. V gene TRBV27 combines with J gene TRBJ1-2, with 7 bases matching TRBD1. The CDR3 consists of 13 residues. Germline CDR1 MNHEY, CDR2 SMNVEV (reference sequence). The trim removed 6 bases at V and 5 bases at J, leaving 6 bases unmatched. The CDR3, as DNA: TGTGCCAGCAGCCGGGACAGCACTTATGGCTACACCTTC. Translation: CASSRDSTYGYTF.

V is TRBV7-2 and J is TRBJ1-2; 12 bases are shared with TRBD1. V dropped 5 bases and J dropped 3; count of bases not matched to a gene: 13. Looked up from germline, CDR1 is SGHTA and CDR2 is FQGNSA. CDR3 length: 18 residues. CDR3 sequence: CASSPSGTGGRKDYGYTF. CDR3 nucleotides: TGTGCCAGCAGCCCATCCGGGACAGGGGGCAGGAAGGACTATGGCTACACCTTC. Full variable domain (remainder filled in from reference TRBV7-2 and TRBJ1-2): GAGVSQSPSNKVTEKGKDVELRCDPISGHTALYWYRQSLGQGLEFLIYFQGNSAPDKSGLPSDRFSAERTGGSVSTLTIQRTQQEDSAVYLCASSPSGTGGRKDYGYTFGSGTRLTVV.

With regard to this clonotype: This may be a read error: a much more frequent sequence differs by one nucleotide. In DNA form, the CDR3 reads TGTGCCAGCAGCGGTGCACGTCAAGGCTACGAGCAGTACTTC. Translated: CASSGARQGYEQYF. The V gene is TRBV7-2, the J gene TRBJ2-7, with D unclear. CDR3 size: 14 residues. Trimming stripped 5 bases from V and 3 bases from J, with 14 bases between. The germline gives CDR1 SGHTA, CDR2 FQGNSA.

The rearrangement joins TRBV15 to TRBJ2-1; TRBD1 is a possible D gene (5 bases). CDR1 is LNHNV, CDR2 YYDKDF, per germline (reference sequence). This CDR3 region has 15 residues. The V and J ends lost 9 bases and 4 bases respectively, with 19 bases between them. The CDR3 is CATMSGHAKYNEQFF. CDR3 nucleotide sequence: TGTGCCACGATGTCAGGACACGCGAAGTACAATGAGCAGTTCTTC.

This clonotype was found once. V gene TRBV7-8 combines with J gene TRBJ2-5; no reliable D call. The V gene lost 6 bases and the J gene lost 1 base, with 21 bases spanning the gap. The germline V gene has CDR1 SGHVS and CDR2 FQNEAQ. This CDR3 is 17 amino acids long. CDR3 in amino acids: CASRLAGFQRPQETQYF. Here the CDR3 DNA reads TGTGCCAGCAGACTGGCCGGGTTTCAAAGGCCCCAAGAGACCCAGTACTTC.

The V gene is TRBV7-9, the J gene TRBJ1-1; TRBD1 agrees at 7 bases. The germline CDR1 and CDR2 sequences are SEHNR and FQNEAQ (reference sequence). This CDR3 is built from 15 residues. After removal of 6 bases from V and 4 bases from J, the junction contained 11 bases not matched to a gene. CDR3 amino acids: CASRTGAGAATEAFF. The DNA for the CDR3 is TGTGCCAGCAGAACAGGGGCCGGCGCTGCCACTGAAGCTTTCTTT. Filled out from reference TRBV7-9 and TRBJ1-1, the complete variable domain reads DTGVSQNPRHKITKRGQNVTFRCDPISEHNRLYWYRQTLGQGPEFLTYFQNEAQLEKSRLLSDRFSAERPKGSFSTLEIQRTEQGDSAMYLCASRTGAGAATEAFFGQGTRLTVV.

The genes are TRBV20-1 and TRBJ2-6; no firm D call. CDR3 length: 14 residues. The germline gives CDR1 DFQATT, CDR2 SNEGSKA (reference sequence). Trimming removed 3 bases from V and 2 bases from J, with 8 bases in between. Here the CDR3 reads CSARSDPGANVLTF. In DNA form, the CDR3 reads TGCAGTGCTAGGTCGGATCCTGGGGCCAACGTCCTGACTTTC.